This T cell receptor (beta chain) was sequenced for a study of blood T cell repertoires in COVID-19. Study-wide context: Some COVID-19 samples were acute and others convalescent; all came from the United States, Italy and Spain. In each case, the material was cDNA or gDNA derived from T cells, B-cell-depleted T cells, or PBMCs.

CDR1 is LGHNA, CDR2 YSLEER, per germline. Trimming at V came to 1 base and at J to 8 bases, leaving 3 bases not matched to a gene. This CDR3 has 15 residues. In the study's own analysis: Amplified reference gene primers provided the basis for estimating nucleated cell counts. Method: immunoSEQ multiplex PCR; TCRdb's copy keeps in-frame clones and lacks some. Clonal size and the V and J genes are those of that table, whereas D and trimming came from the DNA. This sample has around 200,000 clones, with about 83% found just once. This clonotype originated in a man between 50 and 59 years old with active or convalescent COVID-19. V and J are TRBV4-3 and TRBJ2-1; 12 bases agree with TRBD2. Sequencing was carried out using peripheral blood. The CDR3 sequence is CASSQASGGAYEQFF. Written as DNA, the CDR3 is TGCGCCAGCAGCCAAGCTAGCGGGGGGGCCTATGAGCAGTTCTTC.